These 3 T cell receptor beta chains were sequenced from one sample in a study of T-cell memory formation after mild COVID-19. TCRdb independently ran MiXCR on the 5' RACE reads; one entry per CDR3 protein. The repertoire holds about 270,000 distinct CDR3 sequences, with around 16% as singletons. Sequencing was done on a sample of PBMCs or a T cell subset sorted from them (not recorded which). The receptors shown here come from a man younger than 35 who had mild COVID-19 (a few samples of this study predate the infection). Cell type and time point are not known.

J is TRBJ1-5 and V is TRBV3-1; D gene ambiguous. Trimming removed 4 bases from V and 0 bases from J, with 7 bases in between. Germline values: CDR1 LGHDT, CDR2 YNNKEL (reference sequence). The CDR3 extends over 14 amino acids. The chain's CDR3 is CASSPISSNQPQHF. The CDR3 bases are TGTGCCAGCAGCCCCATTTCTAGCAATCAGCCCCAGCATTTT.

This clonotype was recorded at least ten times. The J gene is TRBJ1-4, the V gene TRBV20-1; no clear D. The CDR3 is 11 amino acids. The germline gives CDR1 DFQATT, CDR2 SNEGSKA (reference sequence). Trimming removed 5 bases at V and 4 bases at J, with 5 bases between. CDR3 amino acids: CSALDNEKLFF. CDR3 sequence (DNA): TGCAGTGCTTTAGATAATGAAAAACTGTTTTTT.

The V and J genes are TRBV11-2 and TRBJ1-1, with unresolved D. The CDR3 is 17 amino acids. Germline V gives CDR1 SGHAT, CDR2 FQNNGV. Between the trimmed V and J ends, which lost 5 bases and 0 bases, there was a span of 19 bases. The CDR3 region is CASSVRPRGALNTEAFF. The CDR3 bases are TGTGCCAGCAGCGTCCGGCCCCGGGGTGCCCTGAACACTGAAGCTTTCTTT.